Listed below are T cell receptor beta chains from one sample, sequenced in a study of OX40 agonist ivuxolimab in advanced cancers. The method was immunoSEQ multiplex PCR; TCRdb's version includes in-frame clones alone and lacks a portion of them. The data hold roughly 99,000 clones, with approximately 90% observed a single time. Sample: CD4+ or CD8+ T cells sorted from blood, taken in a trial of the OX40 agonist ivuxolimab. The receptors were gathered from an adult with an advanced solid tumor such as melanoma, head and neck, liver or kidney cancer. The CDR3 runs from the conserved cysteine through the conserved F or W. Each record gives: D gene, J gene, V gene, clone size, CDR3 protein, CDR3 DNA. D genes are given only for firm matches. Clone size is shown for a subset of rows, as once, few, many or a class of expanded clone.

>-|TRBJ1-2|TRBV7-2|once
CASSLDYRGGYTF
TGTGCCAGCAGCTTAGATTACAGAGGCGGCTACACCTTC
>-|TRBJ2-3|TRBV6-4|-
CASSDSMGGTQYF
TGTGCCAGCAGTGACTCGATGGGCGGTACGCAGTATTTT
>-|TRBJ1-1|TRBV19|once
CASRIKVSSNTEAFF
TGTGCCAGTAGAATAAAAGTTTCCTCGAACACTGAAGCTTTCTTT
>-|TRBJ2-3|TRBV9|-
CASTQGGPPTDTQYF
TGTGCCAGTACCCAGGGGGGACCTCCCACAGATACGCAGTATTTT
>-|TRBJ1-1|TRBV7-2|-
CASSFYTRNTEAFF
TGTGCCAGCAGCTTTTACACTCGGAACACTGAAGCTTTCTTT
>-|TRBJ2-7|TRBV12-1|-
CASITPGQGFYEQYF
TGTGCCAGCATTACTCCGGGACAGGGTTTTTACGAGCAGTACTTC
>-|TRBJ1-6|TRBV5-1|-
CASSSSVEPPLHF
TGCGCCAGCAGCTCGAGCGTGGAGCCACCCCTCCACTTT
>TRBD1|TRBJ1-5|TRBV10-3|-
CAISKQGAGQPQHF
TGTGCCATCAGTAAACAGGGGGCAGGTCAGCCCCAGCATTTT
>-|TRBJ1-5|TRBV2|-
CASNGGGRPSNQPQHF
TGTGCCAGCAATGGGGGGGGCAGACCCAGCAATCAGCCCCAGCATTTT
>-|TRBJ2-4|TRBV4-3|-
CASSPTPVLAKNIQYF
TGCGCCAGCAGCCCCACCCCGGTTCTAGCCAAAAACATTCAGTACTTC
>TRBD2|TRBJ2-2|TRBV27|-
CASSALAGGDTGELFF
TGTGCCAGCAGTGCCCTAGCGGGAGGGGACACCGGGGAGCTGTTTTTT
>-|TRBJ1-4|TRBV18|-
CASSPYDEKLFF
TGTGCCAGCTCACCCTACGACGAAAAACTGTTTTTT
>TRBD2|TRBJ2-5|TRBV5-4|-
CASSSSGRYQETQYF
TGTGCCAGCAGCTCCAGCGGGAGGTACCAAGAGACCCAGTACTTC
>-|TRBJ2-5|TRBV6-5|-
CASSRTGTQGETQYF
TGTGCCAGCAGTCGGACCGGGACCCAGGGCGAGACCCAGTACTTC
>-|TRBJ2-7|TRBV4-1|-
CASSPEARGTYEQYF
TGCGCCAGCAGCCCCGAAGCGCGGGGAACCTACGAGCAGTACTTC
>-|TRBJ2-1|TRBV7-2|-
CASSLALAGREQFF
TGTGCCAGCAGCTTAGCGTTGGCAGGGCGTGAGCAGTTCTTC
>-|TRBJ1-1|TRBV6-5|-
CASSYSGGNTEAFF
TGTGCCAGCAGTTACTCGGGAGGGAACACTGAAGCTTTCTTT
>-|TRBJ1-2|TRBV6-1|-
CASSVGGELYGYTF
TGTGCCAGCAGTGTAGGGGGAGAGCTCTATGGCTACACCTTC
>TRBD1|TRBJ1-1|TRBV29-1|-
CSGRNRGRNTEAFF
TGCAGCGGTCGTAACAGGGGTAGGAACACTGAAGCTTTCTTT
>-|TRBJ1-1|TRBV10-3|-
CALMSGRNTEAFF
TGTGCCCTCATGTCGGGGAGGAACACTGAAGCTTTCTTT
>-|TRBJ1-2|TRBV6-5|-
CASSEIRNYGYTF
TGTGCCAGCAGCGAGATCCGAAACTATGGCTACACCTTC
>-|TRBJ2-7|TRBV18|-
CASSRSSVTSYEQYF
TGTGCCAGCTCACGCTCTAGCGTCACCTCCTACGAGCAGTACTTC
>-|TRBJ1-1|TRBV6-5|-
CASGTGQTEAFF
TGTGCCAGCGGAACCGGACAGACGGAAGCTTTCTTT
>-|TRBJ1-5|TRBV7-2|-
CASSLLGNSNQPQHF
TGTGCCAGCAGCTTACTGGGGAATAGCAATCAGCCCCAGCATTTT
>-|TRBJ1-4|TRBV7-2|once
CASSLVNEKLFF
TGTGCCAGCAGCCTAGTCAATGAAAAACTGTTTTTT
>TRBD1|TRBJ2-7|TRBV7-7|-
CASSPRGTAPYEQYF
TGTGCTAGCAGCCCCCGAGGGACAGCACCATACGAGCAGTACTTC
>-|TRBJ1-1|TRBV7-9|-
CASSFRTGVNTEAFF
TGTGCCAGCAGCTTTCGGACGGGGGTGAACACTGAAGCTTTCTTT
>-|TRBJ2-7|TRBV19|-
CASRNSYEQYF
TGTGCCAGTAGGAACAGTTACGAGCAGTACTTC
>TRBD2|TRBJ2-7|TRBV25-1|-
CASTRAGTSGRTEQYF
TGTGCCAGCACTCGAGCCGGGACTAGCGGGAGAACCGAGCAGTACTTC
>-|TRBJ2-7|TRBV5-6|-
CASSDPGTASSYEQYF
TGTGCCAGCAGCGATCCCGGGACTGCGAGCTCCTACGAGCAGTACTTC
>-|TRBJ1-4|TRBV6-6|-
CASSGVAESNEKLFF
TGTGCCAGCAGTGGGGTTGCAGAATCTAATGAAAAACTGTTTTTT
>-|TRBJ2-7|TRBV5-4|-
CASSVTGARSEQYF
TGTGCCAGCAGCGTGACGGGGGCGCGAAGCGAGCAGTACTTC
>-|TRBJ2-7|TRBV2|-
CASSSGLAYEQYF
TGTGCCAGCAGTTCGGGACTTGCCTACGAGCAGTACTTC
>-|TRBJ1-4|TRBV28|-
CASSKGPATNEKLFF
TGTGCCAGCAGTAAAGGCCCAGCAACTAATGAAAAACTGTTTTTT
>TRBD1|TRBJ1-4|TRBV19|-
CASRSTPGTGGLDEKLFF
TGTGCCAGTAGATCTACCCCCGGGACAGGGGGCCTGGATGAAAAACTGTTTTTT
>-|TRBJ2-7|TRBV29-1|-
CSVAHSRSYEQYF
TGCAGCGTTGCCCACAGCCGGTCCTACGAGCAGTACTTC
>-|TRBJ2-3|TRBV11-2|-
CASSLLRDTQYF
TGTGCCAGCAGCTTACTTCGGGATACGCAGTATTTT
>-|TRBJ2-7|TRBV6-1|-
CASSEGQATSYEQYF
TGTGCCAGCAGTGAAGGTCAAGCCACCTCCTACGAGCAGTACTTC
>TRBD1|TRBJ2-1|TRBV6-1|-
CASSEEGQGFLSSYNEQFF
TGTGCCAGCAGTGAAGAGGGACAGGGGTTCCTGAGCTCCTACAATGAGCAGTTCTTC
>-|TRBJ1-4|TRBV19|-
CASSSVGAAGEKLFF
TGTGCCAGTAGTTCAGTGGGGGCCGCCGGTGAAAAACTGTTTTTT
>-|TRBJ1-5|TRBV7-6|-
CASSLTGLSNQPQHF
TGTGCCAGCAGCTTAACAGGACTTAGCAATCAGCCCCAGCATTTT
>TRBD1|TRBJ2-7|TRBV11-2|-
CASSLALDRDYEQYF
TGTGCCAGCAGCTTAGCCCTGGACAGGGATTACGAGCAGTACTTC
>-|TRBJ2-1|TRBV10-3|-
CAISAYSQSGDEQFF
TGTGCCATCAGTGCCTATTCTCAAAGTGGGGATGAGCAGTTCTTC
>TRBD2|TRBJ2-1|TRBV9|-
CASSNSRGASGRFNEQFF
TGTGCCAGCAGCAACTCCCGGGGGGCTAGCGGGAGGTTCAATGAGCAGTTCTTC